Below are 18 T cell receptor beta chains sequenced from a single sample in a study of blood T cell repertoires in COVID-19. The data were produced by immunoSEQ multiplex PCR, yet TCRdb's version contains in-frame clones alone and is incomplete. The sample has approximately 150,000 clones, approximately 86% seen once. The sequencing input was peripheral blood. These receptors originate from a woman between 45 and 65 years old with acute or convalescent COVID-19.

In its sample, this clone was seen once. The chain is built from TRBV27 and TRBJ1-5; 7 bases are a match to TRBD1. Germline CDR1 MNHEY, CDR2 SMNVEV (reference sequence). This CDR3 region has 14 residues. With V trimmed by 2 bases and J by 6 bases, 4 bases remained unmatched. As DNA, the CDR3 is TGTGCCAGCAGTTTAGACAGGGCAGGTCAGCCCCAGCATTTT. As protein: CASSLDRAGQPQHF.

The rearrangement links TRBV6-5 to TRBJ1-3, with 7 bases that match TRBD1. With V trimmed by 5 bases and J by 4 bases, 5 bases remained unmatched. Germline CDR1 and CDR2: MNHEY and SVGAGI. The CDR3 contains 14 residues. CDR3 loop: CASSTTGVGNTIYF. The CDR3 coding sequence is TGTGCCAGCAGTACAACAGGGGTCGGAAACACCATATATTTT.

This chain links TRBV6-5 with TRBJ1-1, with TRBD1 identical over 7 bases. Germline-derived CDR1 and CDR2 are MNHEY and SVGAGI. The V gene end was trimmed by 9 bases and the J gene end by 0 bases; junction bases not matched to a gene: 10. The CDR3 has 15 amino acids. The CDR3 loop reads CASLRQGGMNTEAFF. Written as DNA, the CDR3 is TGTGCCAGTCTGCGGCAGGGGGGAATGAACACTGAAGCTTTCTTT.

The chain recombines TRBV5-5 with TRBJ1-5, with D possibly TRBD1 on 6 matching bases. CDR1 and CDR2 from the germline V gene are SGHKS and YYEKEE (reference sequence). The CDR3 covers 13 residues. Trimming stripped 2 bases from V and 12 bases from J, with 15 bases between. CDR3 region: CASSLGGGEVQHF. DNA of the CDR3: TGTGCCAGCAGCTTAGGGGGGGGAGAGGTCCAGCATTTT.

The rearrangement joins TRBV2 to TRBJ1-2, with 10 positions matching TRBD1. Germline V gives CDR1 SNHLY, CDR2 FYNNEI. With 0 bases clipped from V and 0 bases from J, the junction kept 10 bases outside the gene matches. The CDR3 is 19 residues long. The CDR3 loop is CASSEAGIRQGATNYGYTF. CDR3 nucleotides: TGTGCCAGCAGTGAAGCGGGCATCAGACAGGGGGCCACTAACTATGGCTACACCTTC.

The chain is built from TRBV13 and TRBJ2-3; 12 nucleotides match TRBD2. The germline gives CDR1 PRHDT, CDR2 FYEKMQ (reference sequence). V shed 5 bases, J shed 5 bases, and the junction held 14 bases outside the gene matches. The CDR3 loop spans 18 amino acids. This CDR3 is CASSPRMTSGRSGDTQYF. For the CDR3, the DNA is TGTGCCAGCAGCCCACGGATGACTAGCGGGAGATCAGGAGATACGCAGTATTTT.

This clone was seen just once. The chain is built from TRBV19 and TRBJ2-7; 7 bases fit TRBD1. The germline V gene has CDR1 LNHDA and CDR2 SQIVND (reference sequence). V was pared by 4 bases and J by 0 bases, with 3 bases of the junction left unmatched. The CDR3 totals 14 residues. CDR3 coding DNA: TGTGCCAGTAGTAAGGACAGGAGCTCCTACGAGCAGTACTTC. Its translation is CASSKDRSSYEQYF. Based on the CDR3 plus reference TRBV19 and TRBJ2-7, the full variable domain is DGGITQSPKYLFRKEGQNVTLSCEQNLNHDAMYWYRQDPGQGLRLIYYSQIVNDFQKGDIAEGYSVSREKKESFPLTVTSAQKNPTAFYLCASSKDRSSYEQYFGPGTRLTVT.

The chain couples TRBV27 to TRBJ2-7; D is unresolved. Germline V lookup: CDR1 MNHEY, CDR2 SMNVEV (reference sequence). The ends were cut back, 3 bases at V and 2 bases at J, with 14 bases in the middle. This CDR3 comprises 15 residues. For the CDR3, the DNA is TGTGCCAGCAGTTTGCTAAGGATAACTACCTACGAGCAGTACTTC. It codes for CASSLLRITTYEQYF.

V is TRBV29-1 and J is TRBJ2-3; 9 bases map to TRBD1. Per germline, CDR1 SQVTM and CDR2 ANQGSEA. V lost 3 bases, J lost 4 bases, and 5 bases stayed unmatched. The CDR3 is 14 amino acids. The CDR3 sequence is CSVDGTGSPDTQYF. Written as DNA, the CDR3 is TGCAGCGTTGATGGGACAGGGAGTCCAGATACGCAGTATTTT.

V and J are TRBV11-2 and TRBJ2-4; D is uncertain. CDR1 and CDR2 (germline): SGHAT, FQNNGV. This CDR3 has 19 amino acids. V lost 3 bases and J 1 base, leaving 22 bases between the germline ends. The CDR3, as DNA: TGTGCCAGCAGCTTTTACTCCCGAAGTCTCGATTGGGCCAAAAACATTCAGTACTTC. Its translation: CASSFYSRSLDWAKNIQYF.

CDR3 region: CASSLGGAGNSPLHF. The CDR3 DNA reads as TGTGCCAGCAGTTTAGGGGGGGCAGGGAATTCACCCCTCCACTTT. This chain uses TRBV28 with TRBJ1-6, with D possibly being TRBD1 (6 bases). This CDR3 has 15 residues. Per germline, CDR1 MDHEN and CDR2 SYDVKM. V was shortened by 2 bases and J by 7 bases, with 12 bases between the two germline ends.

This rearrangement joins TRBV13 to TRBJ1-1, with a possible D match to TRBD1 (6 bases). This CDR3 contains 14 residues. The germline V and J ends were trimmed by 3 bases and 5 bases, with 13 bases remaining between them. CDR1 is PRHDT and CDR2 is FYEKMQ in the germline V gene (reference sequence). This CDR3 is CASSLAGGGTEAFF. The CDR3 nucleotides read TGTGCCAGCAGCTTGGCGGGGGGCGGGACTGAAGCTTTCTTT.

V usage is TRBV24-1 and J usage is TRBJ2-1, with 10 bases identical to TRBD2. This CDR3 spans 16 amino acids. The J segment lost 3 bases and the V segment lost 3 bases, leaving 4 bases of the junction unmatched. Germline loops: CDR1 KGHDR, CDR2 SFDVKD. CDR3 sequence: CATSDALAGVYNEQFF. DNA of the CDR3: TGTGCCACCAGTGATGCGCTAGCGGGAGTCTACAATGAGCAGTTCTTC.

The gene calls are TRBV18 and TRBJ2-7; 9 bases match TRBD1. The CDR3 contains 15 residues. With 0 bases clipped from V and 3 bases from J, the junction kept 3 bases outside the gene matches. Per germline, CDR1 KGHSH and CDR2 LQKENI. The CDR3: CASSPPGQGRYEQYF. The CDR3 DNA is TGTGCCAGCTCACCACCGGGACAGGGTCGCTACGAGCAGTACTTC.

V is TRBV11-2 and J is TRBJ2-1; 8 bases line up with TRBD2. The CDR3 covers 16 residues. CDR1 SGHAT and CDR2 FQNNGV come from the germline V gene. After removal of 1 base from V and 6 bases from J, the junction contained 8 bases not matched to a gene. In nucleotides, the CDR3 is TGTGCCAGCAGCTTAGTTAAGGGCGGGAGGCCCAATGAGCAGTTCTTC. It codes for CASSLVKGGRPNEQFF.

The chain is built from TRBV7-2 and TRBJ2-1; no clear D gene. The CDR3 is made up of 13 amino acids. Trimming removed 1 base at V and 6 bases at J, with 7 bases between. Germline V lookup: CDR1 SGHTA, CDR2 FQGNSA. CDR3 sequence (DNA): TGTGCCAGCAGCTTAGTGGCACCCAATGAGCAGTTCTTC. It translates to CASSLVAPNEQFF.

This clone was seen once. The chain joins TRBV19 to TRBJ2-7; TRBD2 matches 11 bases. The V and J ends lost 4 bases and 4 bases, in that order; junction bases with no gene match: 6. This CDR3 spans 15 amino acids. Germline loops: CDR1 LNHDA, CDR2 SQIVND (reference sequence). CDR3 DNA: TGTGCCAGTAGTACTACTAGCGGGAGTACGTACGAGCAGTACTTC. As protein: CASSTTSGSTYEQYF.

The chain couples TRBV19 to TRBJ1-1, with 7 bases matching TRBD1. The CDR3 has 14 amino acids. The ends lost 4 bases at V and 5 bases at J; junction bases unmatched: 7. The germline V gene has CDR1 LNHDA and CDR2 SQIVND (reference sequence). The CDR3 sequence: CASSSQGGGTEAFF. CDR3 nucleotide sequence: TGTGCCAGTAGTAGTCAGGGGGGTGGGACTGAAGCTTTCTTT. Using reference TRBV19 and TRBJ1-1 for the parts outside the CDR3, the full variable domain is DGGITQSPKYLFRKEGQNVTLSCEQNLNHDAMYWYRQDPGQGLRLIYYSQIVNDFQKGDIAEGYSVSREKKESFPLTVTSAQKNPTAFYLCASSSQGGGTEAFFGQGTRLTVV.